The 10 T cell receptor beta chains below all came from one sample that was sequenced in a study of blood T cell repertoires in COVID-19. Data came from immunoSEQ multiplex PCR; TCRdb stores just in-frame clones and leaves some out. This table has just over 650,000 clones, 80% to 90% appearing once. The sequenced material came from peripheral blood. Receptors were obtained from a woman aged 18-35 years with acute or convalescent COVID-19.

This clone was recorded only once. The chain recombines TRBV3-1 (or the pseudogene TRBV3-2) with TRBJ1-1, with D unclear. Germline V gene data show CDR1 as LGHDT and CDR2 as YNNKEL (reference sequence). The V end lost 1 base, the J end lost 1 base, and 10 bases lay between the germline ends. The length of the CDR3 is 15 residues. CDR3 in DNA: TGTGCCAGCAGCCAAGGGGCCCGGCCGAACACTGAAGCTTTCTTT. Translated, it gives CASSQGARPNTEAFF.

V is TRBV20-1 and J is TRBJ1-2, with D unclear. Trimming took off 7 bases at V and 4 bases at J, with 10 bases between the two ends. This CDR3 region has 11 residues. Germline loops: CDR1 DFQATT, CDR2 SNEGSKA (reference sequence). CDR3 loop: CSGQYRYGYTF. The CDR3 coding sequence is TGCAGTGGCCAGTACCGCTATGGCTACACCTTC.

The rearrangement links TRBV19 to TRBJ1-5; 9 nucleotides agree with TRBD1. The CDR3 runs 15 residues. Germline loops: CDR1 LNHDA, CDR2 SQIVND (reference sequence). V lost 8 bases, J lost 0 bases, and 5 bases stayed unmatched. Here the CDR3 reads CASAGDRDSNQPQHF. CDR3 nucleotide sequence: TGTGCCAGTGCAGGGGACAGGGATAGCAATCAGCCCCAGCATTTT. The full variable domain, rest sourced from reference TRBV19 and TRBJ1-5, is DGGITQSPKYLFRKEGQNVTLSCEQNLNHDAMYWYRQDPGQGLRLIYYSQIVNDFQKGDIAEGYSVSREKKESFPLTVTSAQKNPTAFYLCASAGDRDSNQPQHFGDGTRLSIL.

The V gene is TRBV5-8, the J gene TRBJ1-1; 9 positions agree with TRBD1. The length of the CDR3 is 20 residues. Per the germline V gene, CDR1 is SGHTS and CDR2 is YDEGEE. Trimming at V came to 1 base and at J to 0 bases, leaving 16 bases not matched to a gene. The CDR3 loop reads CASSLYVRTIDRGMNTEAFF. CDR3 DNA sequence: TGTGCCAGCAGCTTGTATGTCAGGACCATAGACAGGGGGATGAACACTGAAGCTTTCTTT.

V and J are TRBV4-3 and TRBJ1-6, with 8 bases identical to TRBD1. After removal of 0 bases from V and 7 bases from J, the junction contained 5 bases not matched to a gene. CDR1 LGHNA and CDR2 YSLEER come from the germline V gene. The CDR3 length is 16 residues. CDR3: CASSQDRGDRNSPLHF. Here the CDR3 DNA reads TGCGCCAGCAGCCAAGATCGGGGGGACAGGAATTCACCCCTCCACTTT.

This chain joins TRBV4-3 and TRBJ2-1; possible D gene TRBD2, 5 bases. The CDR3 is made up of 16 amino acids. Trimming pared 4 bases from V and 4 bases from J, leaving 17 bases between. CDR1 is LGHNA, CDR2 YSLEER, per germline. In DNA form, the CDR3 reads TGCGCCAGCAGCCCCCAACCGTACGGGGATTACAATGAGCAGTTCTTC. The encoded protein is CASSPQPYGDYNEQFF.

The chain joins TRBV19 to TRBJ1-2; D gene uncertain. The CDR3 is made up of 13 amino acids. In germline, CDR1 is LNHDA, CDR2 SQIVND (reference sequence). The V end was cut by 5 bases, the J end by 4 bases, with 11 bases between. The CDR3, as DNA: TGTGCCAGTAGTTACAGAGTAAGCTATGGCTACACCTTC. Translated: CASSYRVSYGYTF.

V is TRBV11-2 and J is TRBJ2-2, with D perhaps matching TRBD1 (5 bases). V was trimmed by 1 base and J by 8 bases, leaving 8 bases between them. The V gene's germline CDR1 is SGHAT and CDR2 FQNNGV. The CDR3 is made up of 13 amino acids. The CDR3 DNA reads as TGTGCCAGCAGCTTAGCAGCAGGGGGGGAGCTGTTTTTT. Translated, it gives CASSLAAGGELFF.

CDR3 DNA: TGTGCCTGGAGTGTAGAGGGACTCCCCCTAGCTAACTATGGCTACACCTTC. Its translation is CAWSVEGLPLANYGYTF. The chain uses TRBV30 and TRBJ1-2, with TRBD1 as a possible D gene (5 bases). Germline-derived CDR1 and CDR2 are GTSNPN and SVGIG (reference sequence). CDR3 size: 17 residues. Trimming cost V 0 bases and J 0 bases, with 17 bases left between them.

The chain uses TRBV11-3 and TRBJ2-3; tentative D call: TRBD2 (7 bases). This CDR3 is built from 13 residues. Germline-derived CDR1 and CDR2 are SGHNT and YENEEA. Trimming left V 4 bases short and J 6 bases short, with 11 bases between. CDR3 sequence reads: CASSSEGGDTQYF. The CDR3 bases are TGTGCCAGCAGCTCCGAGGGGGGGGATACGCAGTATTTT.